This T cell receptor beta chain originates from a study of tumor-infiltrating lymphocytes in oesophageal squamous cell carcinoma. CDR3 size: 14 residues. The germline V gene has CDR1 SGHTA and CDR2 FQGNSA. From the PCR reads, TCRdb called clonotypes with MiXCR, one entry per CDR3 protein. The table lists some 15,000 distinct CDR3 sequences, about 50% of them singletons. The V call is TRBV7-2, the J call TRBJ2-3, with D uncertain. The J call may be wrong; the DNA end is better matched by TRBJ1-3. This clonotype originated in a female donor with esophageal squamous cell carcinoma. The source material was esophageal tumor tissue. CDR3 loop: CASTLAVGGNTIYF. In nucleotides, the CDR3 is TGTGCCAGCACGCTGGCCGTGGGGGGAAACACCATATATTTT.